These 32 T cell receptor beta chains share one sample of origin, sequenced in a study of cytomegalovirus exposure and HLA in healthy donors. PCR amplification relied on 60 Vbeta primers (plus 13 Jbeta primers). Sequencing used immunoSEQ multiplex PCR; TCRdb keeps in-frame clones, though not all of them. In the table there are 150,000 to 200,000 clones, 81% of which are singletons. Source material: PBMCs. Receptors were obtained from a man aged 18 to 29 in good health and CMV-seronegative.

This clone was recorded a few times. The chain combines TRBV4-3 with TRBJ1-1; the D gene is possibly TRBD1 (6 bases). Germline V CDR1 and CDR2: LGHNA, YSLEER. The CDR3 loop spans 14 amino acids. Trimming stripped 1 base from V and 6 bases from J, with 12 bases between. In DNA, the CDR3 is TGCGCCAGCAGCCAAGGACAGGAGGTCGCTGAAGCTTTCTTT. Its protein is CASSQGQEVAEAFF.

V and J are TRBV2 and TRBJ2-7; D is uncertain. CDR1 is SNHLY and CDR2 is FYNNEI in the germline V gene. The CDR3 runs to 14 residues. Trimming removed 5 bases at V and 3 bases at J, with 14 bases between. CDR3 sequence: CASSYLSLGYEQYF. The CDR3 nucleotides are TGTGCCAGCAGTTATCTTTCCCTAGGCTACGAGCAGTACTTC. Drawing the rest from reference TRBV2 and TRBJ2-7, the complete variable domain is EPEVTQTPSHQVTQMGQEVILRCVPISNHLYFYWYRQILGQKVEFLVSFYNNEISEKSEIFDDQFSVERPDGSNFTLKIRSTKLEDSAMYFCASSYLSLGYEQYFGPGTRLTVT.

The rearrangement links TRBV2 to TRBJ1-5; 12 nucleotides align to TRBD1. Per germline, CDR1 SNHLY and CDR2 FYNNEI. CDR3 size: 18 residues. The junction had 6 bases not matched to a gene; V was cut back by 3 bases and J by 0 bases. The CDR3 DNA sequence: TGTGCCAGCAGTGATACGGGACAGGGGGCGCGTAGCAATCAGCCCCAGCATTTT. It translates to CASSDTGQGARSNQPQHF.

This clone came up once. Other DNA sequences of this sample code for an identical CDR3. The CDR3 sequence: CASSQAGTGFFSEQFF. The CDR3 DNA reads as TGCGCCAGCAGCCAGGCGGGGACAGGGTTTTTCAGTGAGCAGTTCTTC. The chain recombines TRBV4-3 with TRBJ2-1; 9 bases line up with TRBD1. CDR3 length: 16 residues. The V gene's germline CDR1 is LGHNA and CDR2 YSLEER. J was trimmed by 9 bases and V by 3 bases; bases with no gene match: 12.

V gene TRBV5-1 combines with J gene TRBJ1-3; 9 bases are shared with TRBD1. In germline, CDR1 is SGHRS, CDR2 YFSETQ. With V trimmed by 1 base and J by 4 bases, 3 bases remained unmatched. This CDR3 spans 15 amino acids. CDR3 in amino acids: CASSLRTGDGNTIYF. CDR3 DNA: TGCGCCAGCAGCTTGAGGACAGGGGACGGAAACACCATATATTTT.

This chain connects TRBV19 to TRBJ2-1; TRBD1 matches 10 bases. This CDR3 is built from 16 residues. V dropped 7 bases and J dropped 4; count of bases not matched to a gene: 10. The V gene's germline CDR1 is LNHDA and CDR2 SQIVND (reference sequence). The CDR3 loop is CASTPGGDRGYNEQFF. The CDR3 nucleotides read TGTGCCAGTACTCCCGGCGGGGACAGGGGTTACAATGAGCAGTTCTTC.

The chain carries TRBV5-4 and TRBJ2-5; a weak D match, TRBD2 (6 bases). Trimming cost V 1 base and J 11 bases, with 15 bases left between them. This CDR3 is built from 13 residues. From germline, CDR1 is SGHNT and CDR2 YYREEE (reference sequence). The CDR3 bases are TGTGCCAGCAGCTTGCGGGGGTCTAAGAGTCAGTACTTC. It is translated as CASSLRGSKSQYF. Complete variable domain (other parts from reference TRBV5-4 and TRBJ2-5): ETGVTQSPTHLIKTRGQQVTLRCSSQSGHNTVSWYQQALGQGPQFIFQYYREEENGRGNFPPRFSGLQFPNYSSELNVNALELDDSALYLCASSLRGSKSQYFGPGTRLLVL.

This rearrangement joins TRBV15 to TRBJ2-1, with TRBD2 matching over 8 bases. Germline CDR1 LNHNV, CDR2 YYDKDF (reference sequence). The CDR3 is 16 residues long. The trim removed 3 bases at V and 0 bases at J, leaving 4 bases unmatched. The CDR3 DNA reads TGTGCCACCAGCAGGGAAGGACTAGCCTCCTACAATGAGCAGTTCTTC. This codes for CATSREGLASYNEQFF.

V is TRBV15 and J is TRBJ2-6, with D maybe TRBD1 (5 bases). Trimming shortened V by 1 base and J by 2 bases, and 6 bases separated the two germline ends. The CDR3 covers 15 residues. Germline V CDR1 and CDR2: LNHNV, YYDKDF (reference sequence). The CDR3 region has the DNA TGTGCCACCAGCAGAGGGGGCGCTGGGGCCAACGTCCTGACTTTC. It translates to CATSRGGAGANVLTF.

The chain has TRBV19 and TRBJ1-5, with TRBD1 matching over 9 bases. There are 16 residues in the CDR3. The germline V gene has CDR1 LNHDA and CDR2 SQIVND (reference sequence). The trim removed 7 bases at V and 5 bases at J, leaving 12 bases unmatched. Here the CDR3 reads CASKQGAVQDYQPQHF. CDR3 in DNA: TGTGCCAGTAAACAGGGGGCGGTCCAGGATTATCAGCCCCAGCATTTT.

CDR3 sequence (DNA): TGTGCTAGTGGTTACAGGGCCGGAGCTCCTGACACCTTC. Protein product: CASGYRAGAPDTF. The chain recombines TRBV12-5 with TRBJ1-2; D might be TRBD1 (6 bases). V shed 4 bases and J shed 12 bases, with 18 bases lying between them. The CDR3 is 13 amino acids. The V gene's germline CDR1 is LGHNT and CDR2 FRNRAP. Together with reference TRBV12-5 and TRBJ1-2, the CDR3 gives the full variable domain: DARVTQTPRHKVTEMGQEVTMRCQPILGHNTVFWYRQTMMQGLELLAYFRNRAPLDDSGMPKDRFSAEMPDATLATLKIQPSEPRDSAVYFCASGYRAGAPDTFGSGTRLTVV.

The CDR3 coding sequence is TGTGCCACCAGCCGGGATATCTATGGCTACACCTTC. Translation: CATSRDIYGYTF. The chain carries TRBV15 and TRBJ1-2; D gene unclear. From germline, CDR1 is LNHNV and CDR2 YYDKDF (reference sequence). This CDR3 region has 12 residues. The V end was cut by 5 bases, the J end by 4 bases, with 8 bases between.

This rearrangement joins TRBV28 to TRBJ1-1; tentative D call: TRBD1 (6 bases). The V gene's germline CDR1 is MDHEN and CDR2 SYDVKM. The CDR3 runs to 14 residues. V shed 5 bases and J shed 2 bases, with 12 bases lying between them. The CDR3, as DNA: TGTGCCAGCAGTACCCGGGACAAAAACACTGAAGCTTTCTTT. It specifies CASSTRDKNTEAFF.

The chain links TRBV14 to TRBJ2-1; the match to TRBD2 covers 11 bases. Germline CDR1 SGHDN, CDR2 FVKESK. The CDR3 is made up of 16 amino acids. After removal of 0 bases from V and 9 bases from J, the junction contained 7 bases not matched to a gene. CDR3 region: CASSQDGSGRALEQFF. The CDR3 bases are TGTGCCAGCAGCCAAGACGGTAGCGGGAGGGCCCTTGAGCAGTTCTTC.

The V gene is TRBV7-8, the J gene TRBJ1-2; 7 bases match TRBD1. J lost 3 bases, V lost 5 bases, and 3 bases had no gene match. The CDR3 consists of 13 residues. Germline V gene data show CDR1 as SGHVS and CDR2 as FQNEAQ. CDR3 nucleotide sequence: TGTGCCAGCAGCATAACAGGGGACTATGGCTACACCTTC. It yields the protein CASSITGDYGYTF.

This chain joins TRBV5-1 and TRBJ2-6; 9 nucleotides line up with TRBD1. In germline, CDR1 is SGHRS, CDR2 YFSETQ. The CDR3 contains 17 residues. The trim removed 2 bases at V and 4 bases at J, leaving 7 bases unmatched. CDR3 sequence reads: CASSLQGQGAGANVLTF. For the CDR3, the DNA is TGCGCCAGCAGCTTACAGGGACAGGGCGCGGGGGCCAACGTCCTGACTTTC.

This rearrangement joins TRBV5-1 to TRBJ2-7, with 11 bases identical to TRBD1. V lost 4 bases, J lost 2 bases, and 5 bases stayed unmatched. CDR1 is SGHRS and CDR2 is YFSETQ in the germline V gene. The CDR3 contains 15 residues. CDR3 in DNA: TGCGCCAGCAGCAGCCGGGACAGGGGGACCTACGAGCAGTACTTC. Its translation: CASSSRDRGTYEQYF. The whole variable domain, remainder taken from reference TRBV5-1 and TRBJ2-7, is KAGVTQTPRYLIKTRGQQVTLSCSPISGHRSVSWYQQTPGQGLQFLFEYFSETQRNKGNFPGRFSGRQFSNSRSEMNVSTLELGDSALYLCASSSRDRGTYEQYFGPGTRLTVT.

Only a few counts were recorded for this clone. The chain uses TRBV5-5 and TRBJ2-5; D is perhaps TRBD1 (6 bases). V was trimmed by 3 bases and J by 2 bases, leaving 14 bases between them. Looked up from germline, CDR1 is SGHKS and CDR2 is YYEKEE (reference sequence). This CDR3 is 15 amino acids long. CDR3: CASSSLTGKQETQYF. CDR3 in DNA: TGTGCCAGCAGCTCCCTCACAGGGAAACAAGAGACCCAGTACTTC.

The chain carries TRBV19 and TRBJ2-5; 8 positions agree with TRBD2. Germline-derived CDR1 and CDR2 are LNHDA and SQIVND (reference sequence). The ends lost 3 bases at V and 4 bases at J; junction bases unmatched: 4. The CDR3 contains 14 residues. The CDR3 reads CASSIRLAGETQYF. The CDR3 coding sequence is TGTGCCAGTAGTATTCGCCTAGCGGGAGAGACCCAGTACTTC.

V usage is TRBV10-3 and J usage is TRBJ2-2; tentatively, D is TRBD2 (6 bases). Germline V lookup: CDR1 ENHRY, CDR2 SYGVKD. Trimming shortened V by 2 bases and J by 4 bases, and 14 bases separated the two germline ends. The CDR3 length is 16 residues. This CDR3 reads CAISEEMGRSTGELFF. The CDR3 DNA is TGTGCCATCAGTGAGGAAATGGGGAGGAGCACCGGGGAGCTGTTTTTT.

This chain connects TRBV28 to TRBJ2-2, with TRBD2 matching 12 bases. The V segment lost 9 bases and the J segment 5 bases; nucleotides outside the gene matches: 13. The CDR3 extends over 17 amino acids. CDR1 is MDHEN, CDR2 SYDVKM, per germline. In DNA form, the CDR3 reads TGTGCCAGTGCTCTAGCGGGAGGGCCAATTGATACCGGGGAGCTGTTTTTT. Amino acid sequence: CASALAGGPIDTGELFF.

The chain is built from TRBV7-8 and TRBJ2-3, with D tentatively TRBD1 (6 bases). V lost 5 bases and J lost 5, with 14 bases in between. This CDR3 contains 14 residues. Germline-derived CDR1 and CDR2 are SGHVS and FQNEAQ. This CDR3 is CASSPTGPGDTQYF. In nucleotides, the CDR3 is TGTGCCAGCAGCCCTACAGGGCCCGGAGATACGCAGTATTTT.

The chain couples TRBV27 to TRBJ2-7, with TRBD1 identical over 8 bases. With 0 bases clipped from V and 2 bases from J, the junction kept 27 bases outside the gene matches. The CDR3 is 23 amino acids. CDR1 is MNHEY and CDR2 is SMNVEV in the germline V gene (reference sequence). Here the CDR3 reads CASSLSGTGVHLEPVTVAYEQYF. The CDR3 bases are TGTGCCAGCAGTTTATCGGGGACAGGTGTACATCTGGAGCCGGTGACGGTCGCCTACGAGCAGTACTTC.

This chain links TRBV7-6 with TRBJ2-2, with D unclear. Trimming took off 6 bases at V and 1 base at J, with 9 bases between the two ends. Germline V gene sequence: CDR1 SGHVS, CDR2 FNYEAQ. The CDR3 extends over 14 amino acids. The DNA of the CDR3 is TGTGCCAGCAGGTCCACGGGGAACACCGGGGAGCTGTTTTTT. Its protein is CASRSTGNTGELFF.

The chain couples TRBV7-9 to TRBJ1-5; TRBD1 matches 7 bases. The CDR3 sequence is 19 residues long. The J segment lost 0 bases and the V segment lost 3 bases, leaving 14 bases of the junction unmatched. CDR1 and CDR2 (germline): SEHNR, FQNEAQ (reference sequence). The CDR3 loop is CASSFFRVTGTDSNQPQHF. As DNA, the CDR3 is TGTGCCAGCAGCTTTTTCCGGGTTACCGGGACAGATAGCAATCAGCCCCAGCATTTT.

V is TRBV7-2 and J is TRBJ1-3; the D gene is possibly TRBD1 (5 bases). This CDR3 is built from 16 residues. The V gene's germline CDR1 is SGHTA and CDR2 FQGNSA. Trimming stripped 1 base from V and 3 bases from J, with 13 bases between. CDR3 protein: CASSLVGGGNGNTIYF. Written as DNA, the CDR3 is TGTGCCAGCAGCTTAGTTGGGGGAGGAAATGGAAACACCATATATTTT.

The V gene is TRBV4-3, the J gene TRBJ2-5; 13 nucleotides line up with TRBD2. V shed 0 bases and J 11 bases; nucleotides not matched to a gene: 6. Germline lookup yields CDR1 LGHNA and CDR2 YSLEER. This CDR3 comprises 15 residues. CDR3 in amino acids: CASSQEGLAGSTQYF. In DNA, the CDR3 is TGCGCCAGCAGCCAAGAGGGACTAGCGGGGTCGACGCAGTACTTC.

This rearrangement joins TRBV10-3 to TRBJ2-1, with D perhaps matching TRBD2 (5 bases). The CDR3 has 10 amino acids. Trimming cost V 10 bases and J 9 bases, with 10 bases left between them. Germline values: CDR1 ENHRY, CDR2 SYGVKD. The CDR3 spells CARPSSEQFF. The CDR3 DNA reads TGTGCCAGACCTAGCAGTGAGCAGTTCTTC.

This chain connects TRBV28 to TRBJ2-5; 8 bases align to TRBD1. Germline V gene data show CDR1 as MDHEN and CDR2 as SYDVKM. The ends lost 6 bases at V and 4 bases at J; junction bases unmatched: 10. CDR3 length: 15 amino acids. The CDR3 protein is CASRGTGGAGETQYF. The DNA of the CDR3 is TGTGCCAGCAGGGGGACAGGAGGGGCAGGAGAGACCCAGTACTTC.

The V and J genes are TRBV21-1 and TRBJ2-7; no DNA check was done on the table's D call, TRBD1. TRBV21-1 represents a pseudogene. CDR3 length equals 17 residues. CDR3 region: CASIYMEGPGTGYEQYF. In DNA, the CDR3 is TGTGCCAGCATTTATATGGAGGGCCCCGGGACAGGGTACGAGCAGTACTTC.

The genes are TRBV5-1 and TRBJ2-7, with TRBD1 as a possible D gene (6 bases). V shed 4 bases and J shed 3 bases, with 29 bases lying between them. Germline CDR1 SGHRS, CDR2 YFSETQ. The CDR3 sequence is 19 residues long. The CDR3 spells CASSKDRPPIPSSYYEQYF. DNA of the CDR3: TGCGCCAGCAGCAAAGACAGGCCACCCATCCCTTCTTCATACTACGAGCAGTACTTC.

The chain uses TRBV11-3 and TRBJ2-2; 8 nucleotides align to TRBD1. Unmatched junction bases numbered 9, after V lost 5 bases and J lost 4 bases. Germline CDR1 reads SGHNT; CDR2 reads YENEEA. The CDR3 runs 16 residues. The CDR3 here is CASSNPGQEVTGELFF. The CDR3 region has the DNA TGTGCCAGCAGCAATCCGGGACAGGAGGTCACCGGGGAGCTGTTTTTT. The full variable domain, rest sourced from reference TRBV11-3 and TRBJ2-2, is EAGVVQSPRYKIIEKKQPVAFWCNPISGHNTLYWYLQNLGQGPELLIRYENEEAVDDSQLPKDRFSAERLKGVDSTLKIQPAELGDSAVYLCASSNPGQEVTGELFFGEGSRLTVL.